What follows are 8 T cell receptor beta chains derived from one specimen sequenced in a study of OX40 agonist ivuxolimab in advanced cancers. Profiling relied on immunoSEQ multiplex PCR, and the TCRdb table lists in-frame clones only, not all of them. Of about 63,000 clones detected, 80% to 90% appear once; the ten largest clones hold 10% to 14%. Sequencing was performed on CD4+ or CD8+ T cells sorted from blood, taken in a trial of the OX40 agonist ivuxolimab. Source of these receptors: an adult with an advanced solid tumor such as melanoma, head and neck, liver or kidney cancer.

J is TRBJ1-2 and V is TRBV28; TRBD1 might be the D (5 bases). CDR3 length equals 15 residues. CDR1 and CDR2 (germline): MDHEN, SYDVKM. V was clipped by 4 bases and J by 4 bases, with 16 bases between them. The CDR3 region has the DNA TGTGCCAGCAGTTCCCTCGGGGACCTCGGCTATGGCTACACCTTC. It is translated as CASSSLGDLGYGYTF.

This rearrangement joins TRBV27 to TRBJ1-5, with TRBD1 identical over 8 bases. From germline, CDR1 is MNHEY and CDR2 SMNVEV (reference sequence). The CDR3 covers 13 residues. V was pared by 10 bases and J by 4 bases, with 6 bases of the junction left unmatched. This CDR3 is CATRTGINQPQHF. CDR3 sequence (DNA): TGTGCCACTAGGACAGGGATTAATCAGCCCCAGCATTTT.

The rearrangement uses TRBV10-1 and TRBJ2-1, with D uncertain. This CDR3 is built from 12 residues. Trimming shortened V by 0 bases and J by 7 bases, and 4 bases separated the two germline ends. Germline lookup yields CDR1 WNHNN and CDR2 SYGVQD (reference sequence). The CDR3 region has the DNA TGCGCCAGCAGTGAGTCTTGGAATGAGCAGTTCTTC. Protein product: CASSESWNEQFF.

This chain links TRBV28 with TRBJ1-4; 8 nucleotides agree with TRBD1. After removal of 8 bases from V and 5 bases from J, the junction contained 7 bases not matched to a gene. The CDR3 length is 14 residues. Germline V gives CDR1 MDHEN, CDR2 SYDVKM. The CDR3 loop reads CASVRDRQNEKLFF. The CDR3 DNA sequence: TGTGCCAGCGTACGGGACAGGCAGAATGAAAAACTGTTTTTT. The full variable domain, in which reference TRBV28 and TRBJ1-4 provide the parts outside the CDR3, is DVKVTQSSRYLVKRTGEKVFLECVQDMDHENMFWYRQDPGLGLRLIYFSYDVKMKEKGDIPEGYSVSREKKERFSLILESASTNQTSMYLCASVRDRQNEKLFFGSGTQLSVL.

This chain links TRBV27 with TRBJ1-6; tentatively, D is TRBD1 (5 bases). The CDR3 consists of 16 residues. V gave up 5 bases and J gave up 2 bases, with 13 bases separating them. CDR1 is MNHEY and CDR2 is SMNVEV in the germline V gene (reference sequence). CDR3 sequence reads: CASSARGGTYNSPLHF. The CDR3 nucleotides read TGTGCCAGCAGTGCCCGGGGGGGGACCTATAATTCACCCCTCCACTTT.

This chain connects TRBV19 to TRBJ2-7, with D perhaps matching TRBD2 (6 bases). Trimming cost V 6 bases and J 8 bases, with 20 bases left between them. Per germline, CDR1 LNHDA and CDR2 SQIVND (reference sequence). The CDR3 has 14 amino acids. CDR3 DNA sequence: TGTGCCAGTAGCCCCCGGGACTCCATTTTCAAGCAGTACTTC. As protein: CASSPRDSIFKQYF.

V is TRBV18 and J is TRBJ2-3; 12 nucleotides agree with TRBD2. Looked up from germline, CDR1 is KGHSH and CDR2 is LQKENI. J lost 6 bases, V lost 6 bases, and 7 bases had no gene match. The CDR3 runs to 15 residues. The CDR3, as DNA: TGTGCCAGCTCCCTCGGACTAGCGGGAATCGATACGCAGTATTTT. Translated, it gives CASSLGLAGIDTQYF.

This clone was observed a single time. The rearrangement joins TRBV4-1 to TRBJ1-4; D ambiguous. Germline V gene sequence: CDR1 MGHRA, CDR2 YSYEKL. The V and J ends lost 1 base and 4 bases respectively, with 1 base between them. The CDR3 has 12 amino acids. This CDR3 is CASSQVNEKLFF. The CDR3 DNA follows: TGCGCCAGCAGCCAAGTTAATGAAAAACTGTTTTTT.